The 27 T cell receptor beta chains given below trace back to one sample, sequenced in a study of blood T cell repertoires in COVID-19. Libraries were prepared by immunoSEQ multiplex PCR; TCRdb keeps only in-frame clonotypes and omits some of them. The sample includes under 200,000 clones, less than 85% of them seen just once. The sequenced material came from peripheral blood. All receptors derive from a woman aged 55 to 70 with COVID-19, enrolled during active disease.

The gene calls are TRBV4-2 and TRBJ1-2; maybe TRBD1 (5 bases). V dropped 0 bases and J dropped 4 bases, with 6 bases sitting between them. This CDR3 region has 13 residues. The germline CDR1 and CDR2 sequences are LGHNA and YNFKEQ. This CDR3 is CASSQDDSYGYTF. CDR3 nucleotide sequence: TGTGCCAGCAGCCAAGATGACAGCTATGGCTACACCTTC.

The table lists this clone with many counts. This chain links TRBV18 with TRBJ2-2; 15 positions match TRBD2. The CDR3 totals 18 residues. Looked up from germline, CDR1 is KGHSH and CDR2 is LQKENI. V gave up 3 bases and J gave up 3 bases; unmatched junction bases: 5. CDR3 in amino acids: CASSPSGTSGRHTGELFF. CDR3 sequence (DNA): TGTGCCAGCTCACCGTCTGGGACTAGCGGGAGGCACACCGGGGAGCTGTTTTTT. Full variable domain (outside the CDR3, taken from reference TRBV18 and TRBJ2-2): NAGVMQNPRHLVRRRGQEARLRCSPMKGHSHVYWYRQLPEEGLKFMVYLQKENIIDESGMPKERFSAEFPKEGPSILRIQQVVRGDSAAYFCASSPSGTSGRHTGELFFGEGSRLTVL.

The chain is built from TRBV14 and TRBJ1-4, with 7 bases matching TRBD1. The germline gives CDR1 SGHDN, CDR2 FVKESK. The ends lost 4 bases at V and 8 bases at J; junction bases unmatched: 16. This CDR3 has 17 amino acids. The DNA of the CDR3 is TGTGCCAGCAGCCCCCAAGGTTCGACAGGGAGAGGGGAAAAACTGTTTTTT. Residues: CASSPQGSTGRGEKLFF.

The chain joins TRBV5-1 to TRBJ2-6, with D unclear. The CDR3 extends over 16 amino acids. The germline V gene has CDR1 SGHRS and CDR2 YFSETQ. V lost 0 bases and J lost 0, with 7 bases in between. CDR3 in amino acids: CASSLGQISGANVLTF. CDR3 DNA: TGCGCCAGCAGCTTGGGGCAGATCTCTGGGGCCAACGTCCTGACTTTC.

This clone was found a few times. The chain recombines TRBV5-4 with TRBJ1-1; no clear D. Trimming cost V 0 bases and J 4 bases, with 7 bases left between them. Germline V gene sequence: CDR1 SGHNT, CDR2 YYREEE (reference sequence). This CDR3 spans 13 amino acids. CDR3 sequence: CASSLVRGTEAFF. Here the CDR3 DNA reads TGTGCCAGCAGCTTGGTTAGAGGCACTGAAGCTTTCTTT. Looking up the rest from reference TRBV5-4 and TRBJ1-1 gives the full variable domain: ETGVTQSPTHLIKTRGQQVTLRCSSQSGHNTVSWYQQALGQGPQFIFQYYREEENGRGNFPPRFSGLQFPNYSSELNVNALELDDSALYLCASSLVRGTEAFFGQGTRLTVV.

This clone was recorded a few times. In nucleotides, the CDR3 is TGTGCCAGCAGTTTGGCCGGGACAGGGGAAGGCTACACCTTC. Protein product: CASSLAGTGEGYTF. The J gene is TRBJ1-2, the V gene TRBV27; TRBD1 matches at 10 bases. The germline V gene has CDR1 MNHEY and CDR2 SMNVEV (reference sequence). The CDR3 has 14 residues. Trimming removed 3 bases from V and 8 bases from J; junction bases left unmatched: 6.

The chain has TRBV6-4 and TRBJ2-1, with D possibly TRBD1 on 6 matching bases. Germline lookup yields CDR1 MRHNA and CDR2 SNTAGT. The CDR3 sequence is 14 residues long. Deletions cut 2 bases from V and 6 bases from J, with 11 bases between. The CDR3 DNA follows: TGTGCCAGCAGTGACATCACAGGGTCCAATGAGCAGTTCTTC. Protein product: CASSDITGSNEQFF.

The chain carries TRBV6-5 and TRBJ1-4, with 9 bases fitting TRBD1. This CDR3 region has 14 residues. Trimming removed 7 bases from V and 7 bases from J; junction bases left unmatched: 7. Germline V gene data show CDR1 as MNHEY and CDR2 as SVGAGI. The DNA for the CDR3 is TGTGCCAGCATACAGGACAGGGGCGGTGAAAAACTGTTTTTT. This codes for CASIQDRGGEKLFF.

The rearrangement links TRBV27 to TRBJ2-3, with D maybe TRBD2 (5 bases). The CDR3 length is 16 residues. V shed 3 bases and J shed 3 bases, with 16 bases lying between them. Germline values: CDR1 MNHEY, CDR2 SMNVEV (reference sequence). In DNA, the CDR3 is TGTGCCAGCAGTTTGACGGGGTTCAAATTAACAGATACGCAGTATTTT. It translates to CASSLTGFKLTDTQYF.

This chain connects TRBV7-9 to TRBJ1-6, with 9 positions matching TRBD1. Germline CDR1 is SEHNR and CDR2 is FQNEAQ (reference sequence). The ends lost 4 bases at V and 8 bases at J; junction bases unmatched: 6. This CDR3 is 15 amino acids long. CDR3 nucleotide sequence: TGTGCCAGCAGCTCAGGACAGGGGAGTTATTCACCCCTCCACTTT. Protein sequence: CASSSGQGSYSPLHF.

The table lists this clone with a count of one. The chain employs TRBV5-4 and TRBJ1-3; D may be TRBD1 (6 bases). This CDR3 comprises 16 residues. CDR1 SGHNT and CDR2 YYREEE come from the germline V gene (reference sequence). The V gene lost 0 bases and the J gene lost 2 bases, with 12 bases spanning the gap. The CDR3: CASSLGQGLTGNTIYF. CDR3 nucleotides: TGTGCCAGCAGCTTGGGCCAGGGGTTAACTGGAAACACCATATATTTT.

The chain has TRBV7-9 and TRBJ2-5; 16 positions agree with TRBD2. Germline V CDR1 and CDR2: SEHNR, FQNEAQ (reference sequence). V lost 5 bases and J lost 2; bases outside the gene matches: 5. The CDR3 sequence is 17 residues long. Here the CDR3 DNA reads TGTGCCAGCAGCGTACCGGGACTAGCGGGGGGGCAAGAGACCCAGTACTTC. Translating it yields CASSVPGLAGGQETQYF.

This chain links TRBV6-5 with TRBJ2-1, with 8 bases aligning to TRBD2. CDR1 is MNHEY and CDR2 is SVGAGI in the germline V gene. The CDR3 spans 15 residues. Germline trimming cut 2 bases from V and 6 bases from J; bases unmatched to any gene: 6. The CDR3, as DNA: TGTGCCAGCAGTTACGCAGCGGGAGTAAGCAATGAGCAGTTCTTC. The encoded protein is CASSYAAGVSNEQFF.

The chain combines TRBV5-4 with TRBJ2-1; D possibly corresponds to TRBD2 (5 bases). This CDR3 has 16 amino acids. CDR1 and CDR2 from the germline V gene are SGHNT and YYREEE (reference sequence). V was clipped by 1 base and J by 5 bases, with 16 bases between them. The DNA for the CDR3 is TGTGCCAGCAGCTTGATGGGGAGCACAAGTCACAATGAGCAGTTCTTC. Its translation: CASSLMGSTSHNEQFF.

This chain connects TRBV20-1 to TRBJ1-3; D perhaps matches TRBD1 (5 bases). This CDR3 is built from 13 residues. The ends were cut back, 3 bases at V and 9 bases at J, with 15 bases in the middle. Germline values: CDR1 DFQATT, CDR2 SNEGSKA (reference sequence). As DNA, the CDR3 is TGCAGTGCTAGTACGGGGGGTGATGGCACCATATATTTT. It yields the protein CSASTGGDGTIYF.

The V call is TRBV5-1, the J call TRBJ1-1; a weak D match, TRBD1 (5 bases). The germline V gene encodes CDR1 SGHRS and CDR2 YFSETQ. This CDR3 contains 14 residues. V lost 0 bases and J 1 base, leaving 7 bases between the germline ends. CDR3 nucleotide sequence: TGCGCCAGCAGCTTGGGGACAAGGAACACTGAAGCTTTCTTT. This encodes CASSLGTRNTEAFF.

The chain is built from TRBV7-8 and TRBJ1-1; perhaps TRBD1 as D (6 bases). This CDR3 comprises 14 residues. From germline, CDR1 is SGHVS and CDR2 FQNEAQ. Trimming left V 5 bases short and J 3 bases short, with 13 bases between. The CDR3 region is CASSKKQGYTEAFF. DNA for the CDR3: TGTGCCAGCAGCAAAAAACAGGGTTACACTGAAGCTTTCTTT.

J is TRBJ2-5 and V is TRBV30, with unresolved D. Per the germline V gene, CDR1 is GTSNPN and CDR2 is SVGIG (reference sequence). Trimming stripped 4 bases from V and 0 bases from J, with 3 bases between. CDR3 length equals 11 residues. The CDR3 is CAWTYQETQYF. The CDR3 nucleotides read TGTGCCTGGACCTACCAAGAGACCCAGTACTTC.

In this sample, this clone turned up a few times. The V call is TRBV7-9, the J call TRBJ1-6; 9 nucleotides agree with TRBD1. V shed 5 bases and J 7 bases; nucleotides not matched to a gene: 6. This CDR3 has 15 residues. The germline CDR1 and CDR2 sequences are SEHNR and FQNEAQ (reference sequence). CDR3 nucleotide sequence: TGTGCCAGCAGCCCTCGACAGGGGGACAATTCACCCCTCCACTTT. Translated: CASSPRQGDNSPLHF.

V usage is TRBV11-3 and J usage is TRBJ2-1; 10 bases align to TRBD2. The CDR3 is 16 residues long. The germline CDR1 and CDR2 sequences are SGHNT and YENEEA. With V trimmed by 0 bases and J by 3 bases, 2 bases remained unmatched. The CDR3 spells CASSLDGTSVYNEQFF. The CDR3 DNA reads TGTGCCAGCAGCTTAGACGGGACTAGCGTCTACAATGAGCAGTTCTTC.

The sample holds a few counts of this clone. The genes are TRBV9 and TRBJ1-4; no clear D gene. Germline V gene data show CDR1 as SGDLS and CDR2 as YYNGEE. The V end was cut by 0 bases, the J end by 4 bases, with 10 bases between. The CDR3 is 15 residues long. The CDR3 spells CASSVGQTLNEKLFF. The DNA for the CDR3 is TGTGCCAGCAGCGTAGGCCAGACTCTTAATGAAAAACTGTTTTTT.

The rearrangement uses TRBV5-1 and TRBJ1-2, with D possibly matching TRBD1 (6 bases). With 2 bases removed from V and 10 bases from J, the gap between germline ends came to 9 bases. CDR1 is SGHRS, CDR2 YFSETQ, per germline. This CDR3 contains 11 residues. As DNA, the CDR3 is TGCGCCAGCAGCTTTTCAGGGGCCTACACCTTC. This codes for CASSFSGAYTF.

The rearrangement uses TRBV27 and TRBJ2-7; perhaps TRBD1 as D (6 bases). CDR1 and CDR2 from the germline V gene are MNHEY and SMNVEV (reference sequence). The CDR3 covers 14 residues. Trimming pared 6 bases from V and 6 bases from J, leaving 18 bases between. The CDR3, as DNA: TGTGCCAGCAGCGCAGGGGCTCTTAGTGCCGAGCAGTACTTC. Translating it yields CASSAGALSAEQYF.

This chain connects TRBV5-1 to TRBJ2-2; TRBD1 matches 8 bases. V gave up 3 bases and J gave up 5 bases; unmatched junction bases: 6. The germline CDR1 and CDR2 sequences are SGHRS and YFSETQ. This CDR3 is built from 15 residues. The CDR3 loop is CASSYGQGRTGELFF. CDR3 sequence (DNA): TGCGCCAGCAGCTATGGACAGGGCCGGACCGGGGAGCTGTTTTTT.

The chain has TRBV28 and TRBJ2-7; 13 nucleotides align to TRBD2. The J segment lost 2 bases and the V segment lost 5 bases, leaving 6 bases of the junction unmatched. Germline-derived CDR1 and CDR2 are MDHEN and SYDVKM. The CDR3 spans 16 residues. The CDR3 coding sequence is TGTGCCAGCAGTCTCCTGACTAGCGGGAGGCCCTACGAGCAGTACTTC. Encoded protein: CASSLLTSGRPYEQYF. The full variable domain, its missing parts supplied by reference TRBV28 and TRBJ2-7, is DVKVTQSSRYLVKRTGEKVFLECVQDMDHENMFWYRQDPGLGLRLIYFSYDVKMKEKGDIPEGYSVSREKKERFSLILESASTNQTSMYLCASSLLTSGRPYEQYFGPGTRLTVT.

V and J are TRBV9 and TRBJ2-3; 12 positions match TRBD2. J gave up 6 bases and V 0 bases, and 5 bases lay outside the gene matches. In germline, CDR1 is SGDLS, CDR2 YYNGEE. The CDR3 contains 16 residues. The CDR3 sequence is CASSVVTSGGSDTQYF. DNA of the CDR3: TGTGCCAGCAGCGTAGTGACTAGCGGGGGTAGTGATACGCAGTATTTT.

The rearrangement joins TRBV2 to TRBJ2-3; 7 nucleotides match TRBD2. CDR3 length: 16 amino acids. Germline V CDR1 and CDR2: SNHLY, FYNNEI. J was trimmed by 5 bases and V by 5 bases; bases with no gene match: 13. CDR3 in amino acids: CASSLREAPLGDTQYF. CDR3 in DNA: TGTGCCAGCAGTCTTCGGGAGGCCCCCCTTGGAGATACGCAGTATTTT.